The 13 T cell receptor beta chains presented below share a single source sample, sequenced in a study of CD8 T cells in ankylosing spondylitis. Via MiXCR, TCRdb re-called the 5' RACE reads, giving one row per CDR3 protein. Found here are almost 250,000 distinct CDR3 sequences, roughly a third of them singletons; the top ten hold approximately 4%. The sample was blood, either unsorted or a sorted T cell fraction (not recorded which). All receptors derive from a male donor with ankylosing spondylitis or in good health (not recorded which).

The chain recombines TRBV7-2 with TRBJ2-5; 7 bases are a match to TRBD2. The ends lost 1 base at V and 3 bases at J; junction bases unmatched: 8. CDR1 is SGHTA and CDR2 is FQGNSA in the germline V gene. The CDR3 spans 16 residues. Here the CDR3 reads CASSLVASSGEETQYF. The CDR3 region has the DNA TGTGCCAGCAGCTTAGTTGCGTCTAGCGGCGAAGAGACCCAGTACTTC.

This chain joins TRBV7-9 and TRBJ1-4; the D gene is possibly TRBD1 (5 bases). Per germline, CDR1 SEHNR and CDR2 FQNEAQ (reference sequence). Deletions cut 4 bases from V and 8 bases from J, with 20 bases between. The length of the CDR3 is 16 residues. This CDR3 is CASSSTLQGIGEKLFF. The CDR3 DNA follows: TGTGCCAGCAGCTCCACCCTCCAGGGAATTGGGGAAAAACTGTTTTTT.

The chain couples TRBV4-2 to TRBJ2-5; D may be TRBD1 or TRBD2 (5 bases each). Germline loops: CDR1 LGHNA, CDR2 YNFKEQ. Trimming left V 3 bases short and J 4 bases short, with 12 bases between. This CDR3 has 14 residues. The DNA of the CDR3 is TGTGCCAGCAGCCAGTGGGGGACCGCAGAGACCCAGTACTTC. Protein: CASSQWGTAETQYF.

DNA of the CDR3: TGCGCCAGCAGCCCTAATCCTCGACGGTACGAGCAGTACTTC. Translation: CASSPNPRRYEQYF. The chain joins TRBV4-1 to TRBJ2-7; D unresolved. Germline V gene lookup returns CDR1 MGHRA and CDR2 YSYEKL. Trimming stripped 4 bases from V and 4 bases from J, with 14 bases between. The CDR3 covers 14 residues.

Only a few counts were recorded for this clonotype. This chain joins TRBV5-6 and TRBJ2-2, with D hard to call. CDR3 size: 15 residues. V was shortened by 5 bases and J by 3 bases, with 14 bases between the two germline ends. The germline V gene has CDR1 SGHDT and CDR2 YYEEEE. Here the CDR3 DNA reads TGTGCCAGCAGGAAAGTAATGATGGACACCGGGGAGCTGTTTTTT. Translating gives CASRKVMMDTGELFF.

The genes are TRBV5-5 and TRBJ2-2; D possibly uses TRBD1 or TRBD2 (7 bases each). This CDR3 has 15 amino acids. V was cut by 4 bases and J by 1 base, with 11 bases left in between. Germline CDR1 is SGHKS and CDR2 is YYEKEE (reference sequence). This chain's CDR3 is CASSQGGQNTGELFF. DNA of the CDR3: TGTGCCAGCAGCCAGGGGGGGCAGAACACCGGGGAGCTGTTTTTT.

This chain joins TRBV12-3 or TRBV12-4 and TRBJ2-3; possible D gene TRBD2, 6 bases. The CDR3 contains 14 residues. Trimming shortened V by 8 bases and J by 1 base, and 13 bases separated the two germline ends. CDR3 coding DNA: TGTGCCAGCGGGGTACTAGCTCGCACAGATACGCAGTATTTT. This gives the protein CASGVLARTDTQYF.

This clonotype has ten or more counts. The chain is built from TRBV20-1 and TRBJ2-7, with TRBD2 matching 7 bases. Looked up from germline, CDR1 is DFQATT and CDR2 is SNEGSKA (reference sequence). The CDR3 consists of 14 residues. J gave up 2 bases and V 1 base, and 5 bases lay outside the gene matches. The CDR3 DNA follows: TGCAGTGCTAGAGGGGCTAGCGGCCCCTACGAGCAGTACTTC. The encoded protein is CSARGASGPYEQYF.

The CDR3 loop is CASSLVRDYNEQFF. CDR3 bases: TGTGCCAGCAGCTTAGTCAGAGACTACAATGAGCAGTTCTTC. The rearrangement joins TRBV11-2 to TRBJ2-1; D remains ambiguous. Deletions cut 1 base from V and 3 bases from J, with 7 bases between. The germline gives CDR1 SGHAT, CDR2 FQNNGV. The CDR3 totals 14 residues.

The chain joins TRBV18 to TRBJ2-3; no definite D call. V lost 2 bases and J lost 4, with 7 bases in between. From germline, CDR1 is KGHSH and CDR2 LQKENI. The CDR3 is made up of 13 amino acids. DNA for the CDR3: TGTGCCAGCTCACCAGAACCATCAGATACGCAGTATTTT. This codes for CASSPEPSDTQYF.

This chain joins TRBV12-3 or TRBV12-4 and TRBJ1-4; D possibly corresponds to TRBD1 (5 bases). This CDR3 spans 16 amino acids. Deletions cut 0 bases from V and 8 bases from J, with 16 bases between. CDR3 bases: TGTGCCAGCAGTTTAGCGAGGCGGGGACTCAACGAAAAACTGTTTTTT. Translation: CASSLARRGLNEKLFF.

The V and J genes are TRBV4-1 and TRBJ2-1; TRBD2 agrees at 7 bases. This CDR3 has 16 residues. In germline, CDR1 is MGHRA, CDR2 YSYEKL. V shed 0 bases and J 4 bases; nucleotides not matched to a gene: 6. CDR3 amino acids: CASSQDGSGVYNEQFF. The CDR3 nucleotides read TGCGCCAGCAGCCAAGATGGCAGCGGGGTATACAATGAGCAGTTCTTC.

The gene calls are TRBV12-3 or TRBV12-4 and TRBJ2-3; D remains unclear. This CDR3 has 15 amino acids. Trimming removed 6 bases at V and 1 base at J, with 14 bases between. The CDR3 nucleotides are TGTGCCAGCAGCCGCTTTTCTGGGGGCACAGATACGCAGTATTTT. This sequence encodes CASSRFSGGTDTQYF.